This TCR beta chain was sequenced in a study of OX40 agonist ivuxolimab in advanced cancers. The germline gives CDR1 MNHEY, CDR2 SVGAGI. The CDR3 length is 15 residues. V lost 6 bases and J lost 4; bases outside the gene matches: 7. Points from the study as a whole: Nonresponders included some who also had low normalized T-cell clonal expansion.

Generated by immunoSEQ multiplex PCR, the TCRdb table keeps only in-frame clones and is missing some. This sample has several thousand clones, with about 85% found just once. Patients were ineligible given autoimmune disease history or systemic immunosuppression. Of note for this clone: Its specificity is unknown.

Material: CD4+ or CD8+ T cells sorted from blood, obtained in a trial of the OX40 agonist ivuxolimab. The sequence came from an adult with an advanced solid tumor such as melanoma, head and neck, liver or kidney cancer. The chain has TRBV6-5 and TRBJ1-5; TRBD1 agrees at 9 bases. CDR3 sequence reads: CASRPGTGWNQPQHF. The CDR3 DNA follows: TGTGCCAGCAGGCCTGGGACAGGGTGGAATCAGCCCCAGCATTTT.